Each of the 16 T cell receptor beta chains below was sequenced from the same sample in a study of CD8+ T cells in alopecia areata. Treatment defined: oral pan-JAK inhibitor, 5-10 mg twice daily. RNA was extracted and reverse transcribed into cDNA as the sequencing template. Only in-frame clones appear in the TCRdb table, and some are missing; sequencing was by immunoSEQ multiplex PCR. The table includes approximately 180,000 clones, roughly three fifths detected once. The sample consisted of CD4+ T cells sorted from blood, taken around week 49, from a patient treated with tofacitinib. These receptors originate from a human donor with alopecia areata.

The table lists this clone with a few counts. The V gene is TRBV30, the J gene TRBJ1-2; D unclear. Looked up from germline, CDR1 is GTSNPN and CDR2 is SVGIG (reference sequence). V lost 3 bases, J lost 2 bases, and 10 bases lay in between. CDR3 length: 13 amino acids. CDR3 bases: TGTGCCTGGAGCGCGGTGGGAAACTATGGCTACACCTTC. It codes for CAWSAVGNYGYTF. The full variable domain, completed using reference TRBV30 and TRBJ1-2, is SQTIHQWPATLVQPVGSPLSLECTVEGTSNPNLYWYRQAAGRGLQLLFYSVGIGQISSEVPQNLSASRPQDRQFILSSKKLLLSDSGFYLCAWSAVGNYGYTFGSGTRLTVV.

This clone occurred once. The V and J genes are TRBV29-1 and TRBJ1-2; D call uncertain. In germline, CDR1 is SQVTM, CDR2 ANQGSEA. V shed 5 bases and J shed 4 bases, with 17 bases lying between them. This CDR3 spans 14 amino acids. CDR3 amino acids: CSVLDRATRYGYTF. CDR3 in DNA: TGCAGCGTTCTTGATAGGGCCACCCGCTATGGCTACACCTTC.

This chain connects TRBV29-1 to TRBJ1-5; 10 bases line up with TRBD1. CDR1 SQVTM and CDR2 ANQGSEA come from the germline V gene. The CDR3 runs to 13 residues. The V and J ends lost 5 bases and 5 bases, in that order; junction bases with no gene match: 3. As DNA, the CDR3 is TGCAGCGTTAGACAGGGGGCCGATCAGCCCCAGCATTTT. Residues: CSVRQGADQPQHF. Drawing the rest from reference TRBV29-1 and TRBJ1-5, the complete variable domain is SAVISQKPSRDICQRGTSLTIQCQVDSQVTMMFWYRQQPGQSLTLIATANQGSEATYESGFVIDKFPISRPNLTFSTLTVSNMSPEDSSIYLCSVRQGADQPQHFGDGTRLSIL.

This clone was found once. The DNA for the CDR3 is TGTGCCATCCGCGACAGAGACACTGAAGCTTTCTTT. Translation gives CAIRDRDTEAFF. This sequence joins TRBV10-3 and TRBJ1-1; TRBD1 is a possible D gene (5 bases). The CDR3 contains 12 residues. The germline V and J ends were trimmed by 8 bases and 3 bases, with 10 bases remaining between them. From germline, CDR1 is ENHRY and CDR2 SYGVKD.

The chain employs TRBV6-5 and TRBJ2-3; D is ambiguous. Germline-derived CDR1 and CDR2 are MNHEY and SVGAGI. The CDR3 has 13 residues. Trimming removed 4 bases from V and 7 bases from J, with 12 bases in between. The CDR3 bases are TGTGCCAGCAGTTCCGCCACGGCTCATACGCAGTATTTT. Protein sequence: CASSSATAHTQYF.

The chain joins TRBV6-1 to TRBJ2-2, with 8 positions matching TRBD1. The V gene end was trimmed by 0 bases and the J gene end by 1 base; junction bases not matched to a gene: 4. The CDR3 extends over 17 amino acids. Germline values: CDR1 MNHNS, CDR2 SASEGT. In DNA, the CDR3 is TGTGCCAGCAGTGAAGCGGCGGGACAGGTGAACACCGGGGAGCTGTTTTTT. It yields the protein CASSEAAGQVNTGELFF.

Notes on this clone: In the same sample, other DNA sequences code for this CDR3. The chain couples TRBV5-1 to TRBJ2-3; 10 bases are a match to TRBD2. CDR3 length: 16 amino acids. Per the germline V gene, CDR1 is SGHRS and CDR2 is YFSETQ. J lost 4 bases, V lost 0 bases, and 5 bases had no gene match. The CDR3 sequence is CASSLDTGTSADTQYF. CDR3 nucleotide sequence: TGCGCCAGCAGCTTGGATACCGGGACTAGCGCAGATACGCAGTATTTT.

The CDR3 DNA reads TGCAGTGCTACAGGGACAGAGCAGTATTTT. It specifies CSATGTEQYF. The chain links TRBV20-1 to TRBJ2-3; TRBD1 agrees at 7 bases. This CDR3 is built from 10 residues. With 4 bases clipped from V and 11 bases from J, the junction kept 3 bases outside the gene matches. Germline V CDR1 and CDR2: DFQATT, SNEGSKA (reference sequence).

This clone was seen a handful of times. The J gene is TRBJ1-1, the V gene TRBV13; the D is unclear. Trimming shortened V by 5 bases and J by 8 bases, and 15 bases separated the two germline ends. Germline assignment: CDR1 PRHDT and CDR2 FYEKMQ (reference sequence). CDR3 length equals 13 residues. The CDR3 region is CASSPVSGREAFF. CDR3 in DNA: TGTGCCAGCAGCCCAGTATCTGGACGAGAAGCTTTCTTT.

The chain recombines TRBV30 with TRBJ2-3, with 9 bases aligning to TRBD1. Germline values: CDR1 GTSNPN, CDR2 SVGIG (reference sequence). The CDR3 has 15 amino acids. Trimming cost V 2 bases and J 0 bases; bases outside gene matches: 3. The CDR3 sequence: CAWSPGQGSTDTQYF. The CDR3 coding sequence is TGTGCCTGGAGTCCCGGACAGGGGAGCACAGATACGCAGTATTTT.

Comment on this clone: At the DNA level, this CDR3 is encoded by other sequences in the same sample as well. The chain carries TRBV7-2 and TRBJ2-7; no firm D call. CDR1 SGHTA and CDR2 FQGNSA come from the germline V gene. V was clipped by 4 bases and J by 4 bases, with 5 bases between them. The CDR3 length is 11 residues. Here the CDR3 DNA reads TGTGCCAGCAGCTCCGAGTACGAGCAGTACTTC. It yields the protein CASSSEYEQYF. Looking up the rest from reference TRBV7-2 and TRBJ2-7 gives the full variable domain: GAGVSQSPSNKVTEKGKDVELRCDPISGHTALYWYRQSLGQGLEFLIYFQGNSAPDKSGLPSDRFSAERTGGSVSTLTIQRTQQEDSAVYLCASSSEYEQYFGPGTRLTVT.

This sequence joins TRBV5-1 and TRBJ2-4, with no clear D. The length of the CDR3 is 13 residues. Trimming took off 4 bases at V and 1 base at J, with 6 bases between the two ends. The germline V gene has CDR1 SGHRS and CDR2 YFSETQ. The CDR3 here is CASSPNAKNIQYF. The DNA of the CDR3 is TGCGCCAGCAGCCCGAATGCCAAAAACATTCAGTACTTC.

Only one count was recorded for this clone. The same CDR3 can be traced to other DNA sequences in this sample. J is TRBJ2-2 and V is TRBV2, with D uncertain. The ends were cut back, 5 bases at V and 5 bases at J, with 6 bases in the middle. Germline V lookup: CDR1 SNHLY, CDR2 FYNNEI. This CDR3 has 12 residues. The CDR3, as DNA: TGTGCCAGCAGTTATACTACCGGGGAGCTGTTTTTT. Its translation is CASSYTTGELFF. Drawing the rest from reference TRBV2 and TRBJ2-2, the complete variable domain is EPEVTQTPSHQVTQMGQEVILRCVPISNHLYFYWYRQILGQKVEFLVSFYNNEISEKSEIFDDQFSVERPDGSNFTLKIRSTKLEDSAMYFCASSYTTGELFFGEGSRLTVL.

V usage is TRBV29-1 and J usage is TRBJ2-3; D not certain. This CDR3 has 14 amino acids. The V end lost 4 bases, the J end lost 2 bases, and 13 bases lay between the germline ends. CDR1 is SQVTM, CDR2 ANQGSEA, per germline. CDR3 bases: TGCAGCGTTGTGGATTCCGGGCTCACAGATACGCAGTATTTT. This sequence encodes CSVVDSGLTDTQYF.

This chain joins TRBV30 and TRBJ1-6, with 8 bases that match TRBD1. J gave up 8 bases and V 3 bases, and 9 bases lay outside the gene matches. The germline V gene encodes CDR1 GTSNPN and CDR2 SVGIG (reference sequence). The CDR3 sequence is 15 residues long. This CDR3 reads CAWRGHRGSHSPLHF. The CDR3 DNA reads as TGTGCCTGGAGGGGTCACAGGGGGTCACATTCACCCCTCCACTTT.

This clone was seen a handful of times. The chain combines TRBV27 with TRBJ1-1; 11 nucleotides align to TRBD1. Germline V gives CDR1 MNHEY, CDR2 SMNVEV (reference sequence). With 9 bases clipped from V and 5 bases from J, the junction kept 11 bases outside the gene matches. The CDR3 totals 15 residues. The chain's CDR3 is CASSRDRGRRTEAFF. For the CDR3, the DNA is TGTGCCAGTAGCCGGGACAGGGGGAGACGGACTGAAGCTTTCTTT.